This TCR beta chain appears in the sequencing data of a study of tumor-infiltrating lymphocytes in glioblastoma multiforme. Three nested ARM-PCR rounds with V-beta and C-beta primers built TCRB libraries. In TCRdb, the multiplex PCR reads were re-called with MiXCR into one record per CDR3 protein. Among 20,000 or so distinct CDR3 sequences listed, just under 70% were seen once. A remark on this clonotype: Its specificity is unknown.

This CDR3 spans 13 amino acids. Germline CDR1 and CDR2: SQVTM and ANQGSEA. Between the trimmed V and J ends, which lost 3 bases and 0 bases, there was a span of 8 bases. Notes on the study in general: T cells were not sorted into functional subsets.

The chain recombines TRBV29-1 with TRBJ2-5; D is possibly TRBD1 or TRBD2 (5 bases each). The clonotype originates from a male donor with glioblastoma. The sequenced material came from peripheral blood. The CDR3 DNA reads TGCAGCGTTGATGGGGGTTACCAAGAGACCCAGTACTTC. It encodes CSVDGGYQETQYF.